This T cell receptor (beta chain) was recovered during a study of T cell responses to AZD1222 COVID-19 vaccine. Findings and caveats of the study: Among the donors, most were white British and more were female, and clonal diversity was possibly underestimated.

Remarks on this clone: Antigen unknown.

Clones were sequenced by immunoSEQ multiplex PCR, and TCRdb holds only the in-frame ones, with some missing. The data contain approximately 64,000 clones, around 90% of them singletons. V lost 6 bases, J lost 9 bases, and 15 bases lay in between. The length of the CDR3 is 13 residues. From germline, CDR1 is SNHLY and CDR2 FYNNEI. Sequenced material: peripheral blood, taken 28 days after the second dose of the MenACWY control vaccine. This clonotype was sampled from an adult who received the MenACWY meningococcal vaccine as a control. The chain combines TRBV2 with TRBJ1-5, with TRBD1 as a possible D gene (6 bases). In DNA, the CDR3 is TGTGCCAGCAGACAGGGTCCCCCCGGGCCCCAGCATTTT. It yields the protein CASRQGPPGPQHF.